Listed here is a single TCR beta chain. This clonotype was observed at least ten times. Its antigen is unknown. No base quality information exists; no much larger clone differs at one position. For this chain, trimming is 4 bases at the V end and 3 bases at the J end, and the number of junction bases without a gene match is 8. The germline V gene encodes CDR1 ENHRY and CDR2 SYGVKD. The CDR3 holds 18 amino acids from the cysteine to the phenylalanine. The only DNA kept is the CDR3, 54 bases in frame from the first base. Reads for this sample came from an Illumina HiSeq 2500. Quantitative 5'-RACE with molecular barcodes was the method used to prepare the TCR beta libraries. Per the original workflow: To identify disease-linked TCR variants, a new computational method was used, one built on a probabilistic model of VDJ rearrangement. The public reads were reanalyzed by TCRdb: fastp trimming at Q25, MiXCR alignment, in-frame beta chains only. Each record represents a unique CDR3 protein, reported with the most common genes and DNA among its rows. TCRdb, not the authors, supplied the V and J calls. The sample yields approximately 440,000 distinct CDR3 sequences; about 15% were counted once. Together, the top ten hold approximately 0.97% of the sample.

This sample was included in a study of CD8 T cells in ankylosing spondylitis (dated by TCRdb to 2016 to 2017). For the wider study: T cell receptor beta repertoires were profiled in healthy donors and ankylosing spondylitis patients so that disease-linked TCR variants could be found. The full study cohort comprised 25 ankylosing spondylitis patients and over 95 healthy donors. Samples of peripheral blood were taken, and for ankylosing spondylitis patients, synovial fluid was collected as well. General study outcomes and caveats: The disease-linked clones showed a CD8+ phenotype and occurred at relatively low frequencies in peripheral blood. Blood from ankylosing spondylitis patients appeared to be characterized by a TCR beta motif composed of about eight highly homologous amino acid variants. Significant enrichment of the disease-linked clones was reported in matched synovial fluid samples from ankylosing spondylitis patients. Some motif variants had previously been reported in the synovial fluid and blood of reactive arthritis patients, which suggests shared mechanisms of disease initiation.

The V gene is TRBV10-3 and the J gene is TRBJ2-5; TRBD2 lines up with 16 middle nucleotides. The sequence derives from a male donor with ankylosing spondylitis. The sample consisted of blood, either unsorted or a sorted T cell fraction (not recorded which). The base sequence is TGTGCCATCAGTGCGGCCGGGACTAGCGGGAGGGGAGAAGAGACCCAGTACTTC. Translated, this is CAISAAGTSGRGEETQYF.